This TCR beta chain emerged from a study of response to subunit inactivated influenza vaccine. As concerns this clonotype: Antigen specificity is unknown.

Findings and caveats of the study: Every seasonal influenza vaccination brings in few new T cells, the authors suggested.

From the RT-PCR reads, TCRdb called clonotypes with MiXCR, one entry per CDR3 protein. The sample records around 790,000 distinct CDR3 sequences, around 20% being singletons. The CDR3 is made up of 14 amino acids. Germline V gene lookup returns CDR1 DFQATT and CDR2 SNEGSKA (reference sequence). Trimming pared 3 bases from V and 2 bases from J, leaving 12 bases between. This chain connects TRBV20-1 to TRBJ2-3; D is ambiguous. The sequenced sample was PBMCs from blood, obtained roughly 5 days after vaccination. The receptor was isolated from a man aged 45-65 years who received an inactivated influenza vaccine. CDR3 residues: CSARGRITTDTQYF. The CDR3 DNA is TGCAGTGCTAGGGGCAGGATAACCACAGATACGCAGTATTTT.